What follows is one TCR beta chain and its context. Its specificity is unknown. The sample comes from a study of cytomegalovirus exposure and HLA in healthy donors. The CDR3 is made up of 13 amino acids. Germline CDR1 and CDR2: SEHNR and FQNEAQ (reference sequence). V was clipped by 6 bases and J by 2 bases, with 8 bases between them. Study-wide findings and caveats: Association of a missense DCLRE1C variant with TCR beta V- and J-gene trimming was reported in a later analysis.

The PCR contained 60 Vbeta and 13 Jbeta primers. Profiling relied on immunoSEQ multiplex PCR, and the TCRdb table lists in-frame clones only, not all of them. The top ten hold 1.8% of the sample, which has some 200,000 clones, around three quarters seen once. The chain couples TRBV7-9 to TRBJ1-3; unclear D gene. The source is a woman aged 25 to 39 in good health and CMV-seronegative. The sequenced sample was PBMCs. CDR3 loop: CASSVRAGNTIYF. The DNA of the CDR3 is TGTGCCAGCAGTGTGAGGGCTGGAAACACCATATATTTT. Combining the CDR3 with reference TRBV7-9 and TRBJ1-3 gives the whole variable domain DTGVSQNPRHKITKRGQNVTFRCDPISEHNRLYWYRQTLGQGPEFLTYFQNEAQLEKSRLLSDRFSAERPKGSFSTLEIQRTEQGDSAMYLCASSVRAGNTIYFGEGSWLTVV.